This T cell receptor (beta chain) originates from a study of beta chain features in type 1 diabetes (dated by TCRdb to between 2017 and 2018). General notes on the study: Patients and healthy donors did not differ in mean age, gender distribution, total cell number or subset yield. In the study, TCRB repertoires of sorted circulating CD4+ T cell subsets from recently diagnosed type 1 diabetes patients were compared with those of matched healthy donors. A total of 100 million to 110 million sorted cells were examined across all samples, and a strong correlation was observed between cell number per subset and RNA yield. Naive and central memory subsets were obtained from all 30 or so donors, but regulatory and stem cell-like memory subsets were isolated from only 8 patients and roughly eight healthy donors.

CDR1 and CDR2 are drawn from the germline V gene (reference sequence): GTSNPN, SVGIG. V lost 3 bases and J lost 7 bases; the stretch between them is 21 bases long. The CDR3 numbers 16 residues from cysteine through phenylalanine. CDR3 DNA only is kept here, 48 bases in frame from base 1. The entire isolated RNA was reverse transcribed using the High Capacity cDNA Reverse Transcription Kit, and thus expressed TCRB transcripts were sequenced. Deep immunoSEQ sequencing was applied to naive, central memory and regulatory T cell samples, giving an average of around 3.8 million total reads per sample. After sorted cells were lysed in RLT buffer, RNA was extracted with DNase-treated RNeasy Micro or Mini kits, with the choice depending on cell number. To prevent cross-contamination, each cell subset was processed individually, whereas patient and healthy donor samples were processed jointly. The immunoSEQ multiplex PCR was used to amplify TCRB sequences from cDNA, yielding 87-bp fragments that span the CDR3 region. Sequencing of the amplicons was done on the Illumina HiSeq platform. From the authors' description of their analysis: PCR bias was computationally corrected using synthetic template baselines, reads within Hamming distance 2 were collapsed, and singletons that could not be merged were discarded. Reads were aligned to IMGT to assign V, D and J genes, CDR3 length, and insertions or deletions at six rearrangement sites. Clonotype counts were normalized to sorted cell number within each subset before computing true diversity and Gini coefficients with the tcR R package. The overlap coefficient, calculated on TCRB nucleotide sequences, was used to quantify repertoire sharing. The table was pulled from immuneACCESS by TCRdb, which kept in-frame rearrangements only. Such tables lose some clones; where checked, under half of the loss comes from unresolved V genes, and the rest has no known cause. The V and J calls and clone size were taken over from that table, and D and trimming were inferred from the DNA. This sample comprises under 250,000 clones, around 26% of them detected only once. The top ten clonotypes cover approximately 4% of the sample.

The study at large found these results: Fewer insertions and more nucleotide deletions at VDJ recombination sites were observed in patients with type 1 diabetes, implying thymic rearrangement abnormalities. Sequencing cDNA rather than genomic DNA could over-represent highly expressing activated cells, although activation and CD3 levels did not differ between groups. Naive, central memory and regulatory TCRB repertoires appeared to be more alike among patients than among healthy donors. Type 1 diabetes patients showed a moderate but significant shortening of TCRB CDR3 length in all four CD4+ subsets. PCR may preferentially amplify shorter templates, but because patient and control samples were amplified and corrected together, any resulting skew would affect both groups equally. Because small numbers of individuals were included in the HLA sub-analyses, any influence of HLA type on TCRB rearrangement was left unresolved.

On this clone: The antigen it binds to is not known. Base qualities are missing; no much larger clone stands one base away.

Each donor gave one peripheral blood draw, averaging approximately 120 mL, which was collected into heparinised tubes. A BD FACSAria II and a panel including CD45RO, CCR7, CD25, CD127, CD95 and CD27 were used to sort naive, central memory, regulatory and stem cell-like memory CD4+ T cells. Purity was above 95% for every sorted population. Right away, PBMCs were isolated by Lymphoprep density gradient centrifugation and were stained directly, with no culture step. So that batch effects would be minimized, each experiment stained and sorted samples in pairs, pairing one healthy donor with one patient.

The clonotype was recovered from a man aged 30 to 39 in good health. The sample consisted of central memory CD4+ T cells from blood. The sequence joins TRBV30 to TRBJ2-2; a tentative D call is TRBD1 (6 bases match). For the CDR3, the sequence is CAWSPLGAGFGGELFF. Read as DNA, the sequence is TGTGCCTGGAGCCCTTTGGGGGCAGGGTTCGGCGGGGAGCTGTTTTTT.